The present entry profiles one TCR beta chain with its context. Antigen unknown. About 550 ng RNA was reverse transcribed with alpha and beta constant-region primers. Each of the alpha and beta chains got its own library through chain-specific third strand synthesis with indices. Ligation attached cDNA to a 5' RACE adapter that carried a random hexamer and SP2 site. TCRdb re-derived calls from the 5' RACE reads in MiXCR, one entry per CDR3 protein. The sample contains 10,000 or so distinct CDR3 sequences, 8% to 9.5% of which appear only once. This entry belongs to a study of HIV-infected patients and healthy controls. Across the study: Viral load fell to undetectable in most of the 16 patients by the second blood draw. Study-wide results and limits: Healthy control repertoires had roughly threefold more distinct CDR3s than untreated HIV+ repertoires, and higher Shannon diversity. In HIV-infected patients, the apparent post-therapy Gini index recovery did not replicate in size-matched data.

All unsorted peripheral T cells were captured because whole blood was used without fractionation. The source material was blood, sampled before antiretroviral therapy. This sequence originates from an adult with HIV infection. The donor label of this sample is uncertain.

As DNA, the CDR3 is TGTGCCAGCAGCCTTAACGGACTGGGCACCACCGGGGAGCTGTTTTTT. This codes for CASSLNGLGTTGELFF. The V call is TRBV7-6, the J call TRBJ2-2; D perhaps matches TRBD2 (5 bases). V was shortened by 5 bases and J by 4 bases, with 17 bases between the two germline ends. This CDR3 contains 16 residues. Germline CDR1 reads SGHVS; CDR2 reads FNYEAQ. Based on the CDR3 plus reference TRBV7-6 and TRBJ2-2, the full variable domain is GAGVSQSPRYKVTKRGQDVALRCDPISGHVSLYWYRQALGQGPEFLTYFNYEAQQDKSGLPNDRFSAERPEGSISTLTIQRTEQRDSAMYRCASSLNGLGTTGELFFGEGSRLTVL.